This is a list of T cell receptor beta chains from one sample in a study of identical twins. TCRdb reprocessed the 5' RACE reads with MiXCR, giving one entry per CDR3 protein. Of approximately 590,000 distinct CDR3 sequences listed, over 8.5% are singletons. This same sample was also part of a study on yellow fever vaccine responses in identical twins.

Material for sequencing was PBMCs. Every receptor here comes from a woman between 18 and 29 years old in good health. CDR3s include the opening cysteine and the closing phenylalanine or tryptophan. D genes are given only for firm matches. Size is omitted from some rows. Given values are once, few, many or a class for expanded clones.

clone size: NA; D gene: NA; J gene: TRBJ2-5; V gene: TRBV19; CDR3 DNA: TGTGCCACCCGGACTGATCAAGAGACCCAGTACTTC; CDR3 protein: CATRTDQETQYF
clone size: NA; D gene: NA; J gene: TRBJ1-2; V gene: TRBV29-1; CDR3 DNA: TGCAGCGTTGGGGTCGGTTGGGAAGGCTACACCTTC; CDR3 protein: CSVGVGWEGYTF
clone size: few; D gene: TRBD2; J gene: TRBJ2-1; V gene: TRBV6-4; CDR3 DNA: TGTGCCAGCAGTCGAGGGGCGGCTAGCGGGCCCAATGAGCAGTTCTTC; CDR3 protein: CASSRGAASGPNEQFF
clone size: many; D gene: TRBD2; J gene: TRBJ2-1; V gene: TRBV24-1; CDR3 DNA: TGTGCCACCAGTGACCGTGGACTAGCGGTCAATGAGCAGTTCTTC; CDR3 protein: CATSDRGLAVNEQFF
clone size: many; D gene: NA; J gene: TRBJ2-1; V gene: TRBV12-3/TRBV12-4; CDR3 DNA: TGTGCCAGCAGCCCCTCTTCGGATGAGCAGTTCTTC; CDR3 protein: CASSPSSDEQFF
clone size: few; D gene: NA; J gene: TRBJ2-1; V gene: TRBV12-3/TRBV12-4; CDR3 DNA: TGTGCCAGCAGTTTCTTCGGGGCAACGCAGTTCTTC; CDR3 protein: CASSFFGATQFF
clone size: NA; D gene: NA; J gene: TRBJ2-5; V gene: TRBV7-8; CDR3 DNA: TGTGCCAGCAGCTGGGGGCTCTGGACAGTGTCTAAAGAGACCCAGTACTTC; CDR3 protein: CASSWGLWTVSKETQYF
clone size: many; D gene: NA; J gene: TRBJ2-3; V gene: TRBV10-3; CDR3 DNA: TGTGCCATCAGGGAAGATGGCGGGCCAACAGATACGCAGTATTTT; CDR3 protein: CAIREDGGPTDTQYF
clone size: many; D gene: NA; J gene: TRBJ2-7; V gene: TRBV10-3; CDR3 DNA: TGTGCCATCAGTGAGTCAAGCGGGCTCTCCTACGAGCAGTACTTC; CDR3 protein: CAISESSGLSYEQYF
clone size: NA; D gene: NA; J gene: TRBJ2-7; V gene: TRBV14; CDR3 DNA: TGTGCCAGCAGCCCGGACGATTGGGAGCAGTACTTC; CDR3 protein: CASSPDDWEQYF
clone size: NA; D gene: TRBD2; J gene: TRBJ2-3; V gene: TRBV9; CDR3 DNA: TGTGCCAGCAGCGTAAGCGGGGGGGCGACAGATACGCAGTATTTT; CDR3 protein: CASSVSGGATDTQYF
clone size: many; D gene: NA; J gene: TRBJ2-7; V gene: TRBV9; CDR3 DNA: TGTGCCAGCAGCGTAGGTACAGTCTCCTACGAGCAGTACTTC; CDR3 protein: CASSVGTVSYEQYF
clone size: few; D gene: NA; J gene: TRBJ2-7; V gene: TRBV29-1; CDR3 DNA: TGCAGCGCGAGGGACACCGCCTACGAGCAGTACTTC; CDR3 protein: CSARDTAYEQYF
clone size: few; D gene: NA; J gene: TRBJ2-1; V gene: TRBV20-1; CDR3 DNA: TGCAGTGCCAGGGCAGGGCTGGATGAGCAGTTCTTC; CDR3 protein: CSARAGLDEQFF
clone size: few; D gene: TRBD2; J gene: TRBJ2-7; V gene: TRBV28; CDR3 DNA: TGTGCCAGCAGTTCAACCCCCCGGACTAGCGGGAGAGTCCCCATCTCCTACGAGCAGTACTTC; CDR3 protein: CASSSTPRTSGRVPISYEQYF
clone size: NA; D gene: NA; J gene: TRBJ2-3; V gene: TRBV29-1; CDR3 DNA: TGCAGCGTTGAAGATTTCGGCGATACGCAGTATTTT; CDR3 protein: CSVEDFGDTQYF
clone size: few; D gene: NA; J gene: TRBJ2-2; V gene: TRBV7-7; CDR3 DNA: TGTGCTAGCAGCTCCCCCGGGACACTGAACACCGGGGAGCTGTTTTTT; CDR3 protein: CASSSPGTLNTGELFF
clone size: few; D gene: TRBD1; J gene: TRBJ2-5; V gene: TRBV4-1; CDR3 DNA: TGCGCCAGCAGCCAAGAAAAACAGGGGGCTCGGGAGACCCAGTACTTC; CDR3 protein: CASSQEKQGARETQYF
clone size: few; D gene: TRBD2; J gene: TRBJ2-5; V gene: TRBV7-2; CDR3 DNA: TGTGCCAGCAGCTTAATGAGCGGGGGGCAAGAGACCCAGTACTTC; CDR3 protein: CASSLMSGGQETQYF
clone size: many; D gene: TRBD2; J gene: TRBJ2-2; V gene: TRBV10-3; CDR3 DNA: TGTGCCATCGCACTTGGGGGACTAGCGGTCACCGGGGAGCTGTTTTTT; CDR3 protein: CAIALGGLAVTGELFF
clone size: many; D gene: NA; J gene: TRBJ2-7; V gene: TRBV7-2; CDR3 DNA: TGTGCCAGCAGCTTAGTTCGTGGAGACGAGCAGTACTTC; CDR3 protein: CASSLVRGDEQYF
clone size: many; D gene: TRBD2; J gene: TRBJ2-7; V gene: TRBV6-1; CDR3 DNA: TGTGCCAGCAGTACGGGGACTAGCGGGAAACCCTACGAGCAGTACTTC; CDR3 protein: CASSTGTSGKPYEQYF
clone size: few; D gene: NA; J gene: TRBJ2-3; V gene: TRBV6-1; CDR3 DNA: TGTGCCAGCAGGGAATGGGGAGGGGGGGAAGATACGCAGTATTTT; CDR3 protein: CASREWGGGEDTQYF
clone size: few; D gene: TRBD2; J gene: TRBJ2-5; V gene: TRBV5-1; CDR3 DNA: TGCGCCAGCAGCTTGGAGGCGGGGGGATACACAGAGACCCAGTACTTC; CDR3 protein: CASSLEAGGYTETQYF
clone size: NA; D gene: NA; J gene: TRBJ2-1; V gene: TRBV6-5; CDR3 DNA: TGTGCCAGCAGTCCCCGAGGAACCGGGACTTCTTACAATGAGCAGTTCTTC; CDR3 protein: CASSPRGTGTSYNEQFF